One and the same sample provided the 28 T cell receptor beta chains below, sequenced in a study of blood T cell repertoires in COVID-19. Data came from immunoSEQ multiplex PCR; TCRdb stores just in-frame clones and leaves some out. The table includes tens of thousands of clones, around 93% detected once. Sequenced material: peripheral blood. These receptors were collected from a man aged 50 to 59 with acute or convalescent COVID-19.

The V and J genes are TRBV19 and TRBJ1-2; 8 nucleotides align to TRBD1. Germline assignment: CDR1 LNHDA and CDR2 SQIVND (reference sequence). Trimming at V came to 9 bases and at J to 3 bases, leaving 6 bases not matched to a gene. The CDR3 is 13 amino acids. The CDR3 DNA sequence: TGTGCCAGCTCGGACAGGGTGTACTATGGCTACACCTTC. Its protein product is CASSDRVYYGYTF.

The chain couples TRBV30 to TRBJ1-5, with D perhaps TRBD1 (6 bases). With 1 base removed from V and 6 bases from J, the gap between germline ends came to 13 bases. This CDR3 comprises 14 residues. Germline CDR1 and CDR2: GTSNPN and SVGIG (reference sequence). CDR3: CAWSEGGGGQPQHF. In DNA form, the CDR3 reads TGTGCCTGGAGTGAGGGGGGCGGGGGTCAGCCCCAGCATTTT. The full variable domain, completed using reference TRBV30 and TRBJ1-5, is SQTIHQWPATLVQPVGSPLSLECTVEGTSNPNLYWYRQAAGRGLQLLFYSVGIGQISSEVPQNLSASRPQDRQFILSSKKLLLSDSGFYLCAWSEGGGGQPQHFGDGTRLSIL.

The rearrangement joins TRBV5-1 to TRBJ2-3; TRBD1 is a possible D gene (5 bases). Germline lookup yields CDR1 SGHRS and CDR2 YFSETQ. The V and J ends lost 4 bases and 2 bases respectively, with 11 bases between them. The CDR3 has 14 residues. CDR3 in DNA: TGCGCCAGCAGCCCTAGACAGTCCACAGATACGCAGTATTTT. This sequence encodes CASSPRQSTDTQYF.

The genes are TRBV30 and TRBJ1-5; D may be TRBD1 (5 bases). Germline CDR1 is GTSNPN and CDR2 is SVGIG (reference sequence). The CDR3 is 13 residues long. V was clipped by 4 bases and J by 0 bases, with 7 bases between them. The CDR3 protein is CAWTRDSNQPQHF. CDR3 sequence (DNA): TGTGCCTGGACCAGGGATAGCAATCAGCCCCAGCATTTT.

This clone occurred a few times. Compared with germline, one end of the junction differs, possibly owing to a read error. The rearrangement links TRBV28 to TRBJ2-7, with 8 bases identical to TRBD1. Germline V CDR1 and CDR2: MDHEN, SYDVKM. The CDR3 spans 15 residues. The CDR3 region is CASSLGTGHRYPEDF. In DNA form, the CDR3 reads TGTGCCAGCAGTTTGGGGACAGGCCACCGATACCCAGAAGATTTC.

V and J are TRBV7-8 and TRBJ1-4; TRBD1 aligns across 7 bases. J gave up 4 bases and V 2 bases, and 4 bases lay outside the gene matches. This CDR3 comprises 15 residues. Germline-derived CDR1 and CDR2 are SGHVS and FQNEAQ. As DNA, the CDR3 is TGTGCCAGCAGCTTATCGACAGGGCTTAATGAAAAACTGTTTTTT. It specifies CASSLSTGLNEKLFF.

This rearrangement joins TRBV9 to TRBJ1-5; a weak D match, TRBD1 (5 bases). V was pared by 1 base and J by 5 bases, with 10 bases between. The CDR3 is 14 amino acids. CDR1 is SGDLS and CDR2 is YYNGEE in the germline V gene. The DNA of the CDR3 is TGTGCCAGCAGCGTATCAGACAGTTATCAGCCCCAGCATTTT. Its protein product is CASSVSDSYQPQHF.

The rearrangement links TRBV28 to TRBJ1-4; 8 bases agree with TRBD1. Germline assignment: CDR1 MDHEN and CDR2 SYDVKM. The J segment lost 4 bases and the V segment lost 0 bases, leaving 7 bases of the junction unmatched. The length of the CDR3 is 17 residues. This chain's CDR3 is CASSLWGRGRINEKLFF. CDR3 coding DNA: TGTGCCAGCAGTTTATGGGGCAGGGGGCGCATTAATGAAAAACTGTTTTTT.

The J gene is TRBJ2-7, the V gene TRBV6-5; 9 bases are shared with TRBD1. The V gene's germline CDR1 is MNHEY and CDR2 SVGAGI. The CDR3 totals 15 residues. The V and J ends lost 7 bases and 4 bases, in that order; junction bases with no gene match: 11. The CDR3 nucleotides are TGTGCCAGCACCCATAACAGGGGGCTAGGGTACGAGCAGTACTTC. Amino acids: CASTHNRGLGYEQYF.

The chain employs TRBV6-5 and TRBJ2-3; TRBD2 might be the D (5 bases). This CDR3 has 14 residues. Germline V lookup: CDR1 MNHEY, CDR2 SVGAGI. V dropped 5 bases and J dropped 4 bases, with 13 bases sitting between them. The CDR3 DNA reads TGTGCCAGCAGTCCCGGGATTCCACCAGATACGCAGTATTTT. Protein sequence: CASSPGIPPDTQYF.

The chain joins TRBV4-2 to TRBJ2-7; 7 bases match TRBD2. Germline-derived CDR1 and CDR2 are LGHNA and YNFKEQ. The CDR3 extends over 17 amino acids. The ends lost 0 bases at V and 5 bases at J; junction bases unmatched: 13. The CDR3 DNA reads TGTGCCAGCAGCCAAGATCCCCGGACTAGAAGAAACCACGAGCAGTACTTC. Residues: CASSQDPRTRRNHEQYF.

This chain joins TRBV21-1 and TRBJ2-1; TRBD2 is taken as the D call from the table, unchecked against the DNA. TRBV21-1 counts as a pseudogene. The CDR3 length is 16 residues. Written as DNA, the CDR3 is TGTGCCAGCAGCAAAGGACCTAGCGGGGGGCCCCATGAGCAGTTCTTC. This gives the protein CASSKGPSGGPHEQFF.

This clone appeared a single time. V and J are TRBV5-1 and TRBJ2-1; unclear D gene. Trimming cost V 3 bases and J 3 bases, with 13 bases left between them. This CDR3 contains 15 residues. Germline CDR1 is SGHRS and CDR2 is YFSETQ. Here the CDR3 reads CASSYAELNYNEQFF. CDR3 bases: TGCGCCAGCAGCTATGCGGAGCTTAACTACAATGAGCAGTTCTTC.

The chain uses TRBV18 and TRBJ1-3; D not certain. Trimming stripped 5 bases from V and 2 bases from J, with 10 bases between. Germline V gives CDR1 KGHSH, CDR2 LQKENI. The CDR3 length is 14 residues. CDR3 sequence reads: CASSEGVAGNTIYF. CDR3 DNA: TGTGCCAGCTCAGAGGGAGTTGCTGGAAACACCATATATTTT.

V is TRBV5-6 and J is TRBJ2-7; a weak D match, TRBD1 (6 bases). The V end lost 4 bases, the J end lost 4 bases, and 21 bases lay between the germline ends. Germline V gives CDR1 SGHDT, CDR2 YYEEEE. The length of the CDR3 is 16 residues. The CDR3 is CASSTHNPGVWYEQYF. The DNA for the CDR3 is TGTGCCAGCAGCACACACAATCCAGGGGTTTGGTACGAGCAGTACTTC.

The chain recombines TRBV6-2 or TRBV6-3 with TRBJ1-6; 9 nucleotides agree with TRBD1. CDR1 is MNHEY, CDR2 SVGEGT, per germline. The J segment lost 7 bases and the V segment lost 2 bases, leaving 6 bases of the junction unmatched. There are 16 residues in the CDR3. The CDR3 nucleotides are TGTGCCAGCAGTTACCCGGGACAGGGAGCAAATTCACCCCTCCACTTT. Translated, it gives CASSYPGQGANSPLHF.

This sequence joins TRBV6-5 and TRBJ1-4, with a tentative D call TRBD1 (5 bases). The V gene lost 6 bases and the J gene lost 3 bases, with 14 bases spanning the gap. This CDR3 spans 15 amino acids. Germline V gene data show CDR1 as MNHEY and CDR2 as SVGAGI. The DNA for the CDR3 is TGTGCCAGCAGGAAGCAGGGTCTACCTAATGAAAAACTGTTTTTT. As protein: CASRKQGLPNEKLFF.

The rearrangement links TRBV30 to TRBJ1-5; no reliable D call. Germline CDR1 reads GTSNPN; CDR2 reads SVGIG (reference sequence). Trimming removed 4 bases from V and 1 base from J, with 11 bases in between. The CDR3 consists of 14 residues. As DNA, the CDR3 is TGTGCCTGGACCGCTGCGGGAAGCAATCAGCCCCAGCATTTT. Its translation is CAWTAAGSNQPQHF.

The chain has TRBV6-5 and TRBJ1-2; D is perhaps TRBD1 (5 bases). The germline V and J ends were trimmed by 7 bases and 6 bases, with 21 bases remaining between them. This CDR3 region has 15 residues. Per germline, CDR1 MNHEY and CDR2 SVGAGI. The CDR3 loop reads CASTYGGGNHDGYTF. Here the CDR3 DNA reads TGTGCCAGCACCTACGGTGGGGGGAACCATGATGGCTACACCTTC.

The DNA of the CDR3 is TGTGCCAGCAGTTACCCTAGCGGGGGGGCTTTTAATGAGCAGTTCTTC. It yields the protein CASSYPSGGAFNEQFF. This chain uses TRBV6-5 with TRBJ2-1; 12 bases map to TRBD2. CDR3 length equals 16 residues. The trim removed 2 bases at V and 7 bases at J, leaving 6 bases unmatched. Germline assignment: CDR1 MNHEY and CDR2 SVGAGI.

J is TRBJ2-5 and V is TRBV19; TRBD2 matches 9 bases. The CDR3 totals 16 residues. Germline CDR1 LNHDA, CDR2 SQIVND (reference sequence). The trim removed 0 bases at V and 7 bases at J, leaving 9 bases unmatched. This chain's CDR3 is CASSIEWGAGGGTQYF. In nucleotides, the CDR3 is TGTGCCAGTAGTATAGAATGGGGCGCGGGAGGGGGGACCCAGTACTTC.

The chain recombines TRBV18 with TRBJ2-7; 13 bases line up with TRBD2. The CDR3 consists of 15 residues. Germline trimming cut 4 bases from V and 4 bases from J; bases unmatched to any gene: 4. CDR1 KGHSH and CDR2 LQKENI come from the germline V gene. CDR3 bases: TGTGCCAGCTCACAGACTAGCGGGGGGTTTTACGAGCAGTACTTC. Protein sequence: CASSQTSGGFYEQYF.

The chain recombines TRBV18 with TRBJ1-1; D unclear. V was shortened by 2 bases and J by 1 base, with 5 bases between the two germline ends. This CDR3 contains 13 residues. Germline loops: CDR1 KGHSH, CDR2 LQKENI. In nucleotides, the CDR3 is TGTGCCAGCTCACCAGAGAGGAACACTGAAGCTTTCTTT. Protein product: CASSPERNTEAFF.

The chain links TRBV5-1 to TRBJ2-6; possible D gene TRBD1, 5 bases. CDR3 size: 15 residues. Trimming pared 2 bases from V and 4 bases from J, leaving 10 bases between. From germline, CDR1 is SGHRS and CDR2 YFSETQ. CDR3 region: CASSFSGSGANVLTF. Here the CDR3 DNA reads TGCGCCAGCAGCTTCTCAGGGTCCGGGGCCAACGTCCTGACTTTC.

The CDR3 sequence: CASSPDKNQPQHF. DNA of the CDR3: TGTGCCAGCTCGCCGGACAAAAATCAGCCCCAGCATTTT. The rearrangement joins TRBV18 to TRBJ1-5; D is perhaps TRBD1 (5 bases). The V gene's germline CDR1 is KGHSH and CDR2 LQKENI. The CDR3 loop spans 13 amino acids. The V gene lost 6 bases and the J gene lost 4 bases, with 10 bases spanning the gap.

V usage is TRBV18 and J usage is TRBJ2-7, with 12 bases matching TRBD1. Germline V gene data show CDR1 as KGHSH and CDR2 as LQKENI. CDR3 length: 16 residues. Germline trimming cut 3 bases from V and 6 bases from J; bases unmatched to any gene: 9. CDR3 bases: TGTGCCAGCTCACCTCGGGACAGGGGGCTTGGTCTCGAGCAGTACTTC. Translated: CASSPRDRGLGLEQYF.

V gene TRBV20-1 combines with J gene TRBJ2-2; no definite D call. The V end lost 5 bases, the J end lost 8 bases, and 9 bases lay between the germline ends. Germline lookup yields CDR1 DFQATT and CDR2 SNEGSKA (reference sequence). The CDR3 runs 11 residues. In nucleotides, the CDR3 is TGCAGTGCTCCCTGGGCGGGGGAGCTGTTTTTT. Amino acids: CSAPWAGELFF.

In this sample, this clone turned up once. The CDR3 here is CASSIDRTVNQPQHF. In DNA form, the CDR3 reads TGTGCCAGTAGTATAGATCGGACAGTCAATCAGCCCCAGCATTTT. This chain links TRBV19 with TRBJ1-5; TRBD1 might be the D (6 bases). This CDR3 has 15 amino acids. V was cut by 0 bases and J by 3 bases, with 9 bases left in between. CDR1 is LNHDA and CDR2 is SQIVND in the germline V gene (reference sequence).